The source of this T cell receptor (beta chain) is a study of beta chain features in type 1 diabetes. Study in general: Cell yields, gender and age were similar in healthy donors and patients.

Every bit of the isolated RNA underwent reverse transcription, so sequencing read expressed TCRB transcripts. Each sample of naive, central memory or regulatory T cells had, on average, about 3.57 million reads. The protocol was immunoSEQ multiplex PCR, while the TCRdb copy is restricted to in-frame clones and leaves out a portion. The table lists about 160,000 clones, approximately 8.8% of them singletons. Trimming took 4 bases from V and 5 from J; bases not matched to a gene: 3. The germline CDR1 and CDR2 sequences are SNHLY and FYNNEI. The CDR3 extends over 16 amino acids. Sorted populations all had greater than 98% purity. General observations from the study: At VDJ recombination sites, type 1 diabetes patients had fewer insertions and more deleted nucleotides. People with Type 1 diabetes carried modestly yet significantly shorter TCRB CDR3s in all four CD4+ subsets.

A note on this clone: No antigen is known for it.

This TCR was recovered from a young woman with type 1 diabetes. The sample taken for sequencing was central memory CD4+ T cells from blood. The chain couples TRBV2 to TRBJ2-1; 15 bases align to TRBD2. Here the CDR3 DNA reads TGTGCCAGCAGTGGGACTAGCGGGAGGGTCAACAATGAGCAGTTCTTC. The encoded protein is CASSGTSGRVNNEQFF.